This T cell receptor (beta chain) was found in a study of T cell responses to AZD1222 COVID-19 vaccine. V was trimmed by 7 bases and J by 0 bases, leaving 22 bases between them. The CDR3 length is 17 residues. Germline loops: CDR1 SGHAT, CDR2 FQNNGV. This table comes from immunoSEQ multiplex PCR, and its TCRdb copy is limited to in-frame clones, with some not included. The data show about 140,000 clones, 90% seen once. J is TRBJ2-7 and V is TRBV11-2; perhaps TRBD1 as D (6 bases). This receptor was obtained from an adult in good health. The specimen comprised peripheral blood, sampled on day 0 of AZD1222 vaccination. The chain's CDR3 is CASTSGDRLDGSYEQYF. In DNA, the CDR3 is TGTGCCAGCACTTCGGGTGACAGGTTAGATGGCTCCTACGAGCAGTACTTC.